This T cell receptor (beta chain) was recorded in a study of cytomegalovirus exposure and HLA in healthy donors. The CDR3 has 14 residues. Per germline, CDR1 SGHRS and CDR2 YFSETQ. Trimming cost V 4 bases and J 2 bases, with 12 bases left between them. Study outcomes and limitations: In a later analysis, productive TCRs from donors in an Asian-associated ancestry cluster reportedly carried fewer N-insertions than the cohort mean. Relative to equally common others, HLA-associated TCR beta chains showed greater clonal expansion in a later analysis. The authors reported that TCR beta sequences could predict HLA-A and HLA-B alleles. These predictions were accurate for most subjects in the first cohort.

This clone was observed a few times. Its antigen is not known. The PCR made use of 60 Vbeta and 13 Jbeta primers. TCRdb keeps only in-frame clones here, not all; method: immunoSEQ multiplex PCR. The profile shows roughly 120,000 clones, 60% to 85% of them singletons. The sample consisted of PBMCs. The source of this sequence is a woman in her 30s in good health and CMV-seronegative. The J gene is TRBJ1-1, the V gene TRBV5-1; D is uncertain. Here the CDR3 DNA reads TGCGCCAGCAGCCATTTCCCACTTAACACTGAAGCTTTCTTT. Translated, it gives CASSHFPLNTEAFF.